A selection of T cell receptor beta chains follows, all from one sample in a study of cytomegalovirus exposure and HLA in healthy donors. The method was immunoSEQ multiplex PCR; TCRdb's version includes in-frame clones alone and lacks a portion of them. This sample has 210,000 or so clones, with around 76% found just once. Sequencing was performed on PBMCs. These receptor sequences come from a man younger than 35 in good health and CMV-seronegative. CDR3s include the opening cysteine and the closing phenylalanine or tryptophan. D genes are given only for firm matches. Some rows mark clone size as missing; the rest say once, few, many or name a class of expanded clone.

v_gene	j_gene	abundance	d_gene	CDR3nt	CDR3aa
TRBV27	TRBJ1-1	-	-	TGTGCCAGCAGTTTACAGGGGCCGGACACTGAAGCTTTCTTT	CASSLQGPDTEAFF
TRBV27	TRBJ2-1	-	TRBD2	TGTGCCAGCAGTCTTAGCGGGATTACCTACAATGAGCAGTTCTTC	CASSLSGITYNEQFF
TRBV6-5	TRBJ2-5	-	TRBD1	TGTGCCAGCAGCGTCGACAGGGCGTACCAAGAGACCCAGTACTTC	CASSVDRAYQETQYF
TRBV6-5	TRBJ1-5	-	-	TGTGCCAGCGCACTCGAGCGCAATCAGCCCCAGCATTTT	CASALERNQPQHF
TRBV5-1	TRBJ1-2	few	-	TGCGCCAGCAGCCTCGACAGGCCCGATGGCTACACCTTC	CASSLDRPDGYTF
TRBV28	TRBJ2-1	-	-	TGTGCCAGCAGCATACAGGGCAGCTACAATGAGCAGTTCTTC	CASSIQGSYNEQFF
TRBV7-3	TRBJ2-3	-	-	TGTGCCAGCAGCGCGGCGCAGAGGGCATCCGGCACAGATACGCAGTATTTT	CASSAAQRASGTDTQYF
TRBV19	TRBJ2-5	-	-	TGTGCCAGTAGTATTAGCCGGGAGGAGACCCAGTACTTC	CASSISREETQYF
TRBV14	TRBJ2-1	-	TRBD2	TGTGCCAGCAGCCAATTGGCCTTAAGCGGGAGGGCCCCCTACAATGAGCAGTTCTTC	CASSQLALSGRAPYNEQFF
TRBV7-2	TRBJ1-5	-	-	TGTGCCAGCAGCTTAACAGGAGAATATAGCAATCAGCCCCAGCATTTT	CASSLTGEYSNQPQHF
TRBV5-1	TRBJ1-1	-	-	TGCGCCAGCAGCTTGGTAGAGGTAAACACTGAAGCTTTCTTT	CASSLVEVNTEAFF
TRBV7-2	TRBJ1-2	-	TRBD1	TGTGCCAGCAGCTTAGGGACAGGGGGCTTAGGCTATGGCTACACCTTC	CASSLGTGGLGYGYTF
TRBV6-5	TRBJ1-6	-	-	TGTGCCAGCAGTTGGGGGGGGATTAGGTCACCCCTCCACTTT	CASSWGGIRSPLHF
TRBV30	TRBJ1-1	-	TRBD1	TGTGCCTGGGACAGGGGGAACACTGAAGCTTTCTTT	CAWDRGNTEAFF
TRBV4-1	TRBJ1-4	once	-	TGCGCCAGCAGCCAAGAAGCACTGACAGGTTCGGAAAAACTGTTTTTT	CASSQEALTGSEKLFF
TRBV11-2	TRBJ2-7	-	-	TGTGCCAGCAGCTTAGATCGTCCGTACGAGCAGTACTTC	CASSLDRPYEQYF
TRBV9	TRBJ2-5	-	-	TGTGCCAGCAGCGCCTCGGACAGTCAACTTGGGGAGACCCAGTACTTC	CASSASDSQLGETQYF
TRBV2	TRBJ2-1	-	-	TGTGCCGGAGGAAGCGGTCGGTTGCACTCCTACAATGAGCAGTTCTTC	CAGGSGRLHSYNEQFF
TRBV4-1	TRBJ2-3	-	-	TGCGCCAGCAGCCAATGGGCCCCCCGCACAGATACGCAGTATTTT	CASSQWAPRTDTQYF
TRBV11-2	TRBJ1-1	-	TRBD1	TGTGCCAGCAGCTACACAGCTGGGGGACAGGGGGCTGAAGCTTTCTTT	CASSYTAGGQGAEAFF
TRBV5-6	TRBJ2-1	-	-	TGTGCCAGCAGCTTGGGACCAGGGGGGCCCAGCTCCTACAATGAGCAGTTCTTC	CASSLGPGGPSSYNEQFF
TRBV6-1	TRBJ1-2	-	TRBD1	TGTGCCAGCAGTAGCCGGGACAGGGGGGTCTATGGCTACACCTTC	CASSSRDRGVYGYTF
TRBV29-1	TRBJ2-1	few	-	TGCCCACCCACGGAAACTACCTACAATGAGCAGTTCTTC	CPPTETTYNEQFF
TRBV7-9	TRBJ2-1	-	-	TGTGCCAGCAACTCACCTAGCGTCTACAATGAGCAGTTCTTC	CASNSPSVYNEQFF
TRBV7-9	TRBJ1-1	once	-	TGTGCCAGCAGCGTAAGGGGGACTGAAGCTTTCTTT	CASSVRGTEAFF
TRBV5-1	TRBJ2-1	-	-	TGCGCCAGCAGTCAACTTGGCTCCTACAATGAGCAGTTCTTC	CASSQLGSYNEQFF
TRBV27	TRBJ2-7	few	TRBD1	TGTGCCAGCAGGGCGCTGGGGACAGGTCTTAATGAGCAGTACTTC	CASRALGTGLNEQYF
TRBV5-1	TRBJ2-2	-	-	TGCGCCAGCAGCTTTGGGACTTTCTACACCGGGGAGCTGTTTTTT	CASSFGTFYTGELFF
TRBV5-6	TRBJ2-7	-	-	TGTGCCAGCAGCTGGCGATCGGGGAAGTCCTACTACGAGCAGTACTTC	CASSWRSGKSYYEQYF
TRBV9	TRBJ2-1	-	-	TGTGCCAGCAGCGACGCGGGACCTGCCTACAATGAGCAGTTCTTC	CASSDAGPAYNEQFF
TRBV5-1	TRBJ2-7	-	TRBD2	TGCGCCAGCAGCTCGGCCGGGACTAGCGTATACGAGCAGTACTTC	CASSSAGTSVYEQYF
TRBV10-1	TRBJ2-7	-	TRBD2	TGCGCCAGCAGTGACCCTAGCGGAGCCTCCTACGAGCAGTACTTC	CASSDPSGASYEQYF
TRBV5-5	TRBJ2-3	-	TRBD1	TGTGCCAGCAGCCCTGGAGAGGGGGCGATTAATTATGATACGCAGTATTTT	CASSPGEGAINYDTQYF
TRBV5-5	TRBJ1-3	-	TRBD1	TGTGCCAGCAGCTTGGACCCGGGACAGGGAGGCACCATATATTTT	CASSLDPGQGGTIYF
TRBV7-9	TRBJ2-7	-	TRBD1	TGTGCCAGCAGCGCCGGACAGGGTGTTTTAGACGAGCAGTACTTC	CASSAGQGVLDEQYF
TRBV28	TRBJ1-2	-	TRBD1	TGTGCCAGCAGTTTATCGGGACAGGGGGCAGGGGAGGGCTACACCTTC	CASSLSGQGAGEGYTF
TRBV2	TRBJ1-2	-	TRBD1	TGTGCCAGCAAAGGGACAGGAGCTAACTATGGCTACACCTTC	CASKGTGANYGYTF
TRBV6-5	TRBJ2-1	-	TRBD2	TGTGCCACATGGGGAACTAGCGGGAGGGGGTATGAGCAGTTCTTC	CATWGTSGRGYEQFF
TRBV7-3	TRBJ1-1	-	-	TGTGCCAGCAGCTTACAAGCGAACACTGAAGCTTTCTTT	CASSLQANTEAFF
TRBV30	TRBJ1-5	-	-	TGTGCCTGGAGTGTACCCACCACGGGAGTTCATCAGCCCCAGCATTTT	CAWSVPTTGVHQPQHF
TRBV4-1	TRBJ2-7	-	-	TGCGCCAGCAGCCAAGAATATGGGACTGCATACGAGCAGTACTTC	CASSQEYGTAYEQYF
TRBV15	TRBJ1-4	few	TRBD1	TGTGCCACCAGCTACGGACAGGGTGGGACTAATGAAAAACTGTTTTTT	CATSYGQGGTNEKLFF